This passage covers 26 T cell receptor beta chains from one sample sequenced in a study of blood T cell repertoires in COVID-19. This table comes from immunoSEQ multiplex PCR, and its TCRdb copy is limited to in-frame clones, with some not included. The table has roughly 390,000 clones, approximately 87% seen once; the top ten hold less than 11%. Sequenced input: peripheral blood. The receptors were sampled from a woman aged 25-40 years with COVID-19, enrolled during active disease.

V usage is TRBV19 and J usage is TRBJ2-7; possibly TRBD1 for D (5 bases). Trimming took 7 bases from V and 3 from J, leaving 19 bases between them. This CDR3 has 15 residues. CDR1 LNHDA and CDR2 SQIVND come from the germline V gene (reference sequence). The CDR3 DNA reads TGTGCCAGTACCCCCAGGGTCGGCAACCTCTACGAGCAGTACTTC. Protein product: CASTPRVGNLYEQYF.

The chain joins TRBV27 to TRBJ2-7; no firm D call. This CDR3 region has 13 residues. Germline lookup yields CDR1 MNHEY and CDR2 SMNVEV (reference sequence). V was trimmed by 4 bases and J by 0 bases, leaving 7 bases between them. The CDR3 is CASSYRSSYEQYF. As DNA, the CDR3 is TGTGCCAGCAGTTATAGGAGCTCCTACGAGCAGTACTTC.

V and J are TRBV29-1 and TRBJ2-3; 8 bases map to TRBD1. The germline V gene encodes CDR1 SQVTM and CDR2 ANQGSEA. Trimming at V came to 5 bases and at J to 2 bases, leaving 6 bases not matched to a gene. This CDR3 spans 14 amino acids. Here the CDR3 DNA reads TGCAGCGTTAGGGCGGGACAGGCCACAGATACGCAGTATTTT. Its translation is CSVRAGQATDTQYF.

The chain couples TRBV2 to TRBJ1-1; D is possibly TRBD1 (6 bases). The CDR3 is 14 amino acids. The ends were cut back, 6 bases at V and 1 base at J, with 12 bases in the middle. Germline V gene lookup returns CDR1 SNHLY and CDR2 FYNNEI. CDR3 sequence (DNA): TGTGCCAGCAGAGCAGGACAGCCGAACACTGAAGCTTTCTTT. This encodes CASRAGQPNTEAFF.

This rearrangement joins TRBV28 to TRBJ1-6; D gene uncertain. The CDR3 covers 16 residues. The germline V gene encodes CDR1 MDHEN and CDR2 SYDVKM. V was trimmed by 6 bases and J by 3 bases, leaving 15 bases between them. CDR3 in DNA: TGTGCCAGCAGCTCCCCTCCAGGTTACTATAATTCACCCCTCCACTTT. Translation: CASSSPPGYYNSPLHF. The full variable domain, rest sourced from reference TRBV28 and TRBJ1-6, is DVKVTQSSRYLVKRTGEKVFLECVQDMDHENMFWYRQDPGLGLRLIYFSYDVKMKEKGDIPEGYSVSREKKERFSLILESASTNQTSMYLCASSSPPGYYNSPLHFGNGTRLTVT.

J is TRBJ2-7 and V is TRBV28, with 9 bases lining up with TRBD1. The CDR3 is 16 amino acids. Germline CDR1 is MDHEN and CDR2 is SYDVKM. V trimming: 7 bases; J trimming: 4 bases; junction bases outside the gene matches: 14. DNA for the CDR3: TGTGCCAGCACATCAGACCCGGGACAGGGCAATTACGAGCAGTACTTC. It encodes CASTSDPGQGNYEQYF.

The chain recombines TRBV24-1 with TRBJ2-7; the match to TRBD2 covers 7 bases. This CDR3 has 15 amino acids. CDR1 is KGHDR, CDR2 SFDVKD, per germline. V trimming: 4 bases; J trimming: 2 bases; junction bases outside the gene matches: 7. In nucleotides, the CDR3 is TGTGCCACCAGTGACCCAACTAGCGTTCCCTACGAGCAGTACTTC. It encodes CATSDPTSVPYEQYF.

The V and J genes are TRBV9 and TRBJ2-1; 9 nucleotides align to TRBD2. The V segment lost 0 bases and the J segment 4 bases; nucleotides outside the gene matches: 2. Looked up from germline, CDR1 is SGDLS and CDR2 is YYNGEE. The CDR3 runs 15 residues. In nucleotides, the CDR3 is TGTGCCAGCAGCGTAGTGCTAGCGGGATACAATGAGCAGTTCTTC. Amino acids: CASSVVLAGYNEQFF.

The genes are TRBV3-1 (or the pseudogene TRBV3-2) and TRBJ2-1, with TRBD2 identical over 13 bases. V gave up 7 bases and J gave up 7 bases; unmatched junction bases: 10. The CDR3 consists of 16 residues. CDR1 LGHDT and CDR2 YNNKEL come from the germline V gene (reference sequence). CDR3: CASTLRRGLAGNEQFF. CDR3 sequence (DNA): TGTGCCAGCACCCTAAGAAGGGGACTAGCGGGAAATGAGCAGTTCTTC.

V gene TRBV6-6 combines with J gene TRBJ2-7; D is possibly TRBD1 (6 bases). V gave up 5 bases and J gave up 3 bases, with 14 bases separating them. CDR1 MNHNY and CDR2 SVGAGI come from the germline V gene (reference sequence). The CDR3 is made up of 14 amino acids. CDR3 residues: CASSTRDTVYEQYF. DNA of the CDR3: TGTGCCAGCAGTACCCGGGACACCGTCTACGAGCAGTACTTC.

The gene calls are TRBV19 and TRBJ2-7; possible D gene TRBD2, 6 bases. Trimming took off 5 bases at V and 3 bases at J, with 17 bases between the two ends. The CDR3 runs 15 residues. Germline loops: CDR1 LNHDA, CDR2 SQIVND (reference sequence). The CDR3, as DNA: TGTGCCAGTAGTGTCCGGGACTCCATTAGCTACGAGCAGTACTTC. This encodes CASSVRDSISYEQYF.

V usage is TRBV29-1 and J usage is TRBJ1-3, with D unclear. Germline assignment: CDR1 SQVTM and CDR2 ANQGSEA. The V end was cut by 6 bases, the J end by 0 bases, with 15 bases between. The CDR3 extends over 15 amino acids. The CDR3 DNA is TGCAGCGTGAGCCGTGGGCGCGCCTCTGGAAACACCATATATTTT. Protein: CSVSRGRASGNTIYF.

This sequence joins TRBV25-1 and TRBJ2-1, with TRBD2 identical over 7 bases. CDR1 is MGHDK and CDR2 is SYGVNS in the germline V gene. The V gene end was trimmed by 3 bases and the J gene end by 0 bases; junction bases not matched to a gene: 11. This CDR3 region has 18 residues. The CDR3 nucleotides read TGTGCCAGCAGTGACCGGGACTATCAACCCTTCTCCTACAATGAGCAGTTCTTC. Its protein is CASSDRDYQPFSYNEQFF. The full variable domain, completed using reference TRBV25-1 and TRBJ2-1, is EADIYQTPRYLVIGTGKKITLECSQTMGHDKMYWYQQDPGMELHLIHYSYGVNSTEKGDLSSESTVSRIRTEHFPLTLESARPSHTSQYLCASSDRDYQPFSYNEQFFGPGTRLTVL.

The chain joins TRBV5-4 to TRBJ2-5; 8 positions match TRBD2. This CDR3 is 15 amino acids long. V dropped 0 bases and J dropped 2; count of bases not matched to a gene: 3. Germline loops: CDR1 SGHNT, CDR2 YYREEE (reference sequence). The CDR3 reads CASSLGSGAQETQYF. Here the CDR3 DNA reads TGTGCCAGCAGCTTGGGTAGCGGGGCTCAAGAGACCCAGTACTTC.

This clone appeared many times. The CDR3 region has the DNA TGTGCCAGCAGCGCCGAGGCCTACGAGCAGTACTTC. Its translation is CASSAEAYEQYF. This chain connects TRBV9 to TRBJ2-7, with unresolved D. Trimming pared 3 bases from V and 2 bases from J, leaving 6 bases between. The CDR3 totals 12 residues. Looked up from germline, CDR1 is SGDLS and CDR2 is YYNGEE.

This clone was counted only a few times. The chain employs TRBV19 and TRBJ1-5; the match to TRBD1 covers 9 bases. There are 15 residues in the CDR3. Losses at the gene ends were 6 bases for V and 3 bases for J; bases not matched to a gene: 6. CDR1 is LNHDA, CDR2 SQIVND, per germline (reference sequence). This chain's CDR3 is CASSQQGAPNQPQHF. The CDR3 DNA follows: TGTGCCAGTAGCCAACAGGGGGCGCCCAATCAGCCCCAGCATTTT.

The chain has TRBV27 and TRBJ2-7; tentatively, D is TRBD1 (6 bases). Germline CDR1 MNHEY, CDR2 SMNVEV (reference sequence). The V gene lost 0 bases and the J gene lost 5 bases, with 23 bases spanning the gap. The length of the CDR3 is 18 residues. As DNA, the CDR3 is TGTGCCAGCAGTTTATCGTGGAGAAGGGGGACCGCTCGGCACGAGCAGTACTTC. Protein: CASSLSWRRGTARHEQYF.

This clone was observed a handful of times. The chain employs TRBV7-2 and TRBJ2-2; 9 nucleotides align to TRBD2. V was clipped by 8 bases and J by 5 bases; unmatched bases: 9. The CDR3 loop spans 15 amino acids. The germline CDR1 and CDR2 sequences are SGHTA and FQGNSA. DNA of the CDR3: TGTGCCAGCGGACCGGGACTAGCTGGAACCGGGGAGCTGTTTTTT. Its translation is CASGPGLAGTGELFF.

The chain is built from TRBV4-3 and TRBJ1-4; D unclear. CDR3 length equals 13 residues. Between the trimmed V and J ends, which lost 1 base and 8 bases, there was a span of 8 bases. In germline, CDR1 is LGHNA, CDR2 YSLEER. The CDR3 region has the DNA TGCGCCAGCAGCCAAGGCGGTACAGAAAAACTGTTTTTT. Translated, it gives CASSQGGTEKLFF.

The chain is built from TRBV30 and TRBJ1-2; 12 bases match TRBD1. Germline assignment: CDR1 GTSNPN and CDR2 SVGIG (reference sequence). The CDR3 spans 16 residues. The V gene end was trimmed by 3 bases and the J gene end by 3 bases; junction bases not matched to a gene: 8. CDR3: CAWSQEGQGAYYGYTF. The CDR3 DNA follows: TGTGCCTGGAGCCAAGAGGGACAGGGGGCCTACTATGGCTACACCTTC.

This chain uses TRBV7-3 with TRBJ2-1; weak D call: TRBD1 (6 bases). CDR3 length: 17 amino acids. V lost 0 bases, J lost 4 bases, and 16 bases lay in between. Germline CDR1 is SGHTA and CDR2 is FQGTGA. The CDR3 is CASSLTGARAPYNEQFF. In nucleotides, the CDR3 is TGTGCCAGCAGCTTAACGGGGGCCCGGGCTCCTTACAATGAGCAGTTCTTC. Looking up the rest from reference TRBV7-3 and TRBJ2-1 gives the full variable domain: GAGVSQTPSNKVTEKGKYVELRCDPISGHTALYWYRQSLGQGPEFLIYFQGTGAADDSGLPNDRFFAVRPEGSVSTLKIQRTERGDSAVYLCASSLTGARAPYNEQFFGPGTRLTVL.

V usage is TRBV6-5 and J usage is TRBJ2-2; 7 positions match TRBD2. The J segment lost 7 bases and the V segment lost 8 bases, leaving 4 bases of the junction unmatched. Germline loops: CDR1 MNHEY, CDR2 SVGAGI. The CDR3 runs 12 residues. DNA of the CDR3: TGTGCCAGCGCCAGGGAGGGCGGGGAGCTGTTTTTT. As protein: CASAREGGELFF.

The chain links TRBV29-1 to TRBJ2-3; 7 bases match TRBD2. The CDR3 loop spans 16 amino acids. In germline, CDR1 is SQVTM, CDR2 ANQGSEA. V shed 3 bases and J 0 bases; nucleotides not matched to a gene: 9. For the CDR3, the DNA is TGCAGCGTTGATTGTGGTTCTAGCGGAAGCACAGATACGCAGTATTTT. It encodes CSVDCGSSGSTDTQYF.

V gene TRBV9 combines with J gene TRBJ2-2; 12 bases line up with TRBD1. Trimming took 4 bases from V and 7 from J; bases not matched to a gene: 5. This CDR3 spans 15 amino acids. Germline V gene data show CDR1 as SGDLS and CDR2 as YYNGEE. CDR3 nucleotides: TGTGCCAGCAGCCCAGGGACAGGGGGCGTCGGGGAGCTGTTTTTT. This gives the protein CASSPGTGGVGELFF. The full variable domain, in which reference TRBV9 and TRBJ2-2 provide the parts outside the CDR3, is DSGVTQTPKHLITATGQRVTLRCSPRSGDLSVYWYQQSLDQGLQFLIQYYNGEERAKGNILERFSAQQFPDLHSELNLSSLELGDSALYFCASSPGTGGVGELFFGEGSRLTVL.

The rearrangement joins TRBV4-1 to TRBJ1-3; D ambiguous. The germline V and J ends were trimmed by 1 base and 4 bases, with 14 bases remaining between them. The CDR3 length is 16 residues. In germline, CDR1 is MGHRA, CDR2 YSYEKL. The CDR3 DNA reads TGCGCCAGCAGCCAAGTTCTCCTACGCTCGGGAAACACCATATATTTT. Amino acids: CASSQVLLRSGNTIYF.

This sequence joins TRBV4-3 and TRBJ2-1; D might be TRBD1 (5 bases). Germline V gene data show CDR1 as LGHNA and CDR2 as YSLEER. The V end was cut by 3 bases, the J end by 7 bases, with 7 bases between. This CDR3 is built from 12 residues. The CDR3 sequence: CASSQQGNEQFF. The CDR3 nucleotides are TGCGCCAGCAGCCAGCAGGGTAATGAGCAGTTCTTC.